Shown below are 17 T cell receptor beta chains from a single sample sequenced in a study of cytomegalovirus exposure and HLA in healthy donors. Sequencing used immunoSEQ multiplex PCR; TCRdb keeps in-frame clones, though not all of them. This table has a few hundred thousand clones, over 80% appearing once. Sequencing was carried out using PBMCs. All receptors derive from a woman aged 25 to 39 in good health and CMV-seropositive.

The chain joins TRBV6-5 to TRBJ2-7; 7 nucleotides line up with TRBD1. Germline V lookup: CDR1 MNHEY, CDR2 SVGAGI. This CDR3 region has 15 residues. Trimming cost V 7 bases and J 5 bases; bases outside gene matches: 14. CDR3 protein: CASILRQGESHEQYF. The DNA of the CDR3 is TGTGCCAGCATCCTAAGACAGGGCGAATCACACGAGCAGTACTTC.

This clone was detected only a few times. The genes are TRBV11-2 and TRBJ2-5; D is possibly TRBD1 or TRBD2 (5 bases each). The CDR3 is 14 residues long. Trimming cost V 3 bases and J 3 bases, with 11 bases left between them. Per germline, CDR1 SGHAT and CDR2 FQNNGV. CDR3 residues: CASSFGGVEETQYF. CDR3 in DNA: TGTGCCAGCAGCTTTGGGGGAGTGGAAGAGACCCAGTACTTC.

The chain joins TRBV29-1 to TRBJ2-1; D may be TRBD1 or TRBD2 (5 bases each). In germline, CDR1 is SQVTM, CDR2 ANQGSEA. CDR3 length equals 14 residues. V dropped 4 bases and J dropped 4 bases, with 14 bases sitting between them. CDR3 residues: CSVGAGTVYNEQFF. The CDR3 nucleotides read TGCAGCGTTGGAGCCGGGACGGTATACAATGAGCAGTTCTTC.

This chain uses TRBV30 with TRBJ1-1; 7 bases are a match to TRBD1. CDR1 is GTSNPN and CDR2 is SVGIG in the germline V gene (reference sequence). This CDR3 region has 16 residues. J lost 2 bases, V lost 3 bases, and 12 bases had no gene match. CDR3 nucleotides: TGTGCCTGGAGCGTGCCCCTCACAGGGGATAACACTGAAGCTTTCTTT. This gives the protein CAWSVPLTGDNTEAFF.

V is TRBV6-5 and J is TRBJ1-2; possible D gene TRBD1, 6 bases. This CDR3 has 14 amino acids. The germline V and J ends were trimmed by 5 bases and 3 bases, with 13 bases remaining between them. Germline V CDR1 and CDR2: MNHEY, SVGAGI. The CDR3 DNA reads as TGTGCCAGCAGTAAAACAGGGTTCGACTATGGCTACACCTTC. Its protein is CASSKTGFDYGYTF.

The chain carries TRBV7-2 and TRBJ2-7; the match to TRBD2 covers 12 bases. The CDR3 is made up of 16 amino acids. V lost 4 bases, J lost 6 bases, and 10 bases stayed unmatched. The germline gives CDR1 SGHTA, CDR2 FQGNSA. CDR3 region: CASSSGLAGRSSEQYF. CDR3 sequence (DNA): TGTGCCAGCAGCTCGGGACTAGCGGGTCGGTCGTCCGAGCAGTACTTC.

This chain uses TRBV5-6 with TRBJ1-3, with TRBD1 matching 7 bases. Germline lookup yields CDR1 SGHDT and CDR2 YYEEEE. The CDR3 loop spans 16 amino acids. Trimming removed 3 bases from V and 3 bases from J; junction bases left unmatched: 9. The CDR3 DNA follows: TGTGCCAGCAGCTACGGACAGGACCGATTTGGAAACACCATATATTTT. It is translated as CASSYGQDRFGNTIYF.

V usage is TRBV25-1 and J usage is TRBJ1-3, with a tentative D call TRBD1 (5 bases). V was trimmed by 2 bases and J by 0 bases, leaving 11 bases between them. There are 16 residues in the CDR3. Germline CDR1 and CDR2: MGHDK and SYGVNS. The CDR3 here is CASSELRGGSGNTIYF. DNA of the CDR3: TGTGCCAGCAGTGAACTTAGGGGCGGCTCTGGAAACACCATATATTTT.

The J gene is TRBJ1-1, the V gene TRBV4-1; TRBD1 might be the D (5 bases). Germline lookup yields CDR1 MGHRA and CDR2 YSYEKL. The CDR3 covers 16 residues. The V end lost 1 base, the J end lost 2 bases, and 14 bases lay between the germline ends. The CDR3 DNA reads as TGCGCCAGCAGCCAAGTTACCGGGGCAATCAACACTGAAGCTTTCTTT. Its translation: CASSQVTGAINTEAFF.

This chain uses TRBV11-2 with TRBJ2-7; perhaps TRBD2 as D (5 bases). Trimming cost V 0 bases and J 0 bases, with 24 bases left between them. The CDR3 runs to 20 residues. CDR1 SGHAT and CDR2 FQNNGV come from the germline V gene. In nucleotides, the CDR3 is TGTGCCAGCAGCTTAGATCTAATTTATTCGTCTAGCAGAAGCTCCTACGAGCAGTACTTC. It is translated as CASSLDLIYSSSRSSYEQYF.

The chain uses TRBV28 and TRBJ2-7; D unresolved. CDR1 and CDR2 from the germline V gene are MDHEN and SYDVKM. Trimming left V 6 bases short and J 3 bases short, with 9 bases between. The CDR3 length is 12 residues. The chain's CDR3 is CASSLPRYEQYF. CDR3 bases: TGTGCCAGCAGCCTCCCTCGCTACGAGCAGTACTTC.

The chain uses TRBV10-3 and TRBJ1-4; 9 nucleotides match TRBD1. Per germline, CDR1 ENHRY and CDR2 SYGVKD. This CDR3 spans 16 amino acids. J lost 5 bases, V lost 0 bases, and 4 bases had no gene match. CDR3 nucleotides: TGTGCCATCAGTGAGTCCTATGGGACAGGGAATGAAAAACTGTTTTTT. Translation: CAISESYGTGNEKLFF.

The CDR3 region is CSVYPDHSGANVLTF. Written as DNA, the CDR3 is TGCAGCGTTTACCCCGACCATTCTGGGGCCAACGTCCTGACTTTC. The rearrangement joins TRBV29-1 to TRBJ2-6; D gene unclear. The CDR3 totals 15 residues. Trimming left V 5 bases short and J 1 base short, with 12 bases between. Per germline, CDR1 SQVTM and CDR2 ANQGSEA.

This chain uses TRBV6-9 with TRBJ2-7; 10 positions match TRBD2. The length of the CDR3 is 18 residues. The V gene's germline CDR1 is MNHGY and CDR2 SVAAGI. The junction had 19 bases not matched to a gene; V was cut back by 5 bases and J by 6 bases. The CDR3 nucleotides are TGTGCCAGCAGTCCAGCGGGAGGGCCTTTAGTTATTACGTGCGAGCAGTACTTC. Protein sequence: CASSPAGGPLVITCEQYF.

The chain recombines TRBV7-6 with TRBJ2-1; 8 bases align to TRBD2. The CDR3 is made up of 15 amino acids. CDR1 is SGHVS and CDR2 is FNYEAQ in the germline V gene. With 4 bases clipped from V and 4 bases from J, the junction kept 6 bases outside the gene matches. The CDR3 sequence: CASSYGREDYNEQFF. Written as DNA, the CDR3 is TGTGCCAGCAGCTACGGGCGGGAGGATTACAATGAGCAGTTCTTC.

In nucleotides, the CDR3 is TGTGCCAGCTCATCGACAGGGGGGTCGGACGAGCAGTACTTC. Protein product: CASSSTGGSDEQYF. The chain combines TRBV18 with TRBJ2-7; 9 positions agree with TRBD1. Germline assignment: CDR1 KGHSH and CDR2 LQKENI. This CDR3 comprises 14 residues. The ends lost 5 bases at V and 5 bases at J; junction bases unmatched: 7.

The chain recombines TRBV5-1 with TRBJ1-2; TRBD1 is a possible D gene (5 bases). The V gene's germline CDR1 is SGHRS and CDR2 YFSETQ. This CDR3 is built from 14 residues. The V and J ends lost 0 bases and 4 bases respectively, with 10 bases between them. The CDR3 bases are TGCGCCAGCAGCTTGGCTCCTGGGGCCTATGGCTACACCTTC. Its protein is CASSLAPGAYGYTF.